This T cell receptor (beta chain) was obtained from a study of cytomegalovirus exposure and HLA in healthy donors. Study-level points and caveats: Earlier analysis yielded a pattern in which most TCR beta V segments were productive about 90% or about 30% of the time. There were several of the most significant clusters that appeared linked to common viral pathogens in a later analysis.

The CDR3 loop spans 15 amino acids. The germline V gene encodes CDR1 SQVTM and CDR2 ANQGSEA. The V segment lost 1 base and the J segment 2 bases; nucleotides outside the gene matches: 8. PCR was performed using 60 Vbeta and 13 Jbeta primers. Clones were read by immunoSEQ multiplex PCR, and TCRdb kept only the in-frame ones, dropping some. The sample carries about 70,000 clones, approximately 80% recorded once. This clone was found a few times. Antigen unknown. This sequence was found in a girl between 10 and 17 years old in good health and CMV-seropositive. The chain employs TRBV29-1 and TRBJ2-7; 7 bases map to TRBD1. Sequenced sample: PBMCs. The CDR3 coding sequence is TGCAGCGTTGAAGGTTTCGGGACAGTCCCCTACGAGCAGTACTTC. Protein sequence: CSVEGFGTVPYEQYF.